Below, 20 T cell receptor beta chains from the same sample are listed, as sequenced in a study of T-cell memory formation after mild COVID-19. TCRdb re-derived calls from the 5' RACE reads in MiXCR, one entry per CDR3 protein. The repertoire holds 250,000 to 300,000 distinct CDR3 sequences, with approximately 19% as singletons. Sequencing input: PBMCs or a T cell subset sorted from them (not recorded which). These receptors were obtained from a man between 18 and 35 years old who had mild COVID-19 (a few samples of this study predate the infection). Cell type and time point are not known.

This clonotype was seen only once. The chain recombines TRBV7-2 with TRBJ2-1; D could derive from TRBD1 or TRBD2 (6 bases each). V lost 5 bases, J lost 10 bases, and 24 bases lay in between. Germline V gene sequence: CDR1 SGHTA, CDR2 FQGNSA. The CDR3 runs 16 residues. CDR3 sequence: CASSPPGASWGAEQFF. CDR3 nucleotides: TGTGCCAGCAGCCCCCCCGGGGCTAGCTGGGGGGCGGAGCAGTTCTTC.

J is TRBJ2-2 and V is TRBV12-3 or TRBV12-4; the D gene could be TRBD1 or TRBD2 (6 bases each). Trimming removed 6 bases from V and 2 bases from J, with 13 bases in between. There are 15 residues in the CDR3. The CDR3 loop reads CASSHRGPNTGELFF. The CDR3 DNA is TGTGCCAGCAGCCACCGGGGGCCAAACACCGGGGAGCTGTTTTTT.

This clonotype has more than one count but fewer than ten. This sequence joins TRBV7-2 and TRBJ1-1, with D possibly TRBD1 on 6 matching bases. CDR1 and CDR2 (germline): SGHTA, FQGNSA. The germline V and J ends were trimmed by 1 base and 4 bases, with 13 bases remaining between them. The CDR3 loop spans 15 amino acids. The CDR3 nucleotides are TGTGCCAGCAGCTTAGTCGGGGGCGCGGGCACTGAAGCTTTCTTT. Protein sequence: CASSLVGGAGTEAFF.

This clonotype has just a few counts. The rearrangement joins TRBV4-1 to TRBJ2-7; 7 nucleotides align to TRBD2. The germline CDR1 and CDR2 sequences are MGHRA and YSYEKL. This CDR3 is built from 13 residues. V shed 1 base and J 6 bases; nucleotides not matched to a gene: 3. CDR3 coding DNA: TGCGCCAGCAGCCAAGGGGAGGGAATCGAGCAGTACTTC. It encodes CASSQGEGIEQYF.

This clonotype was counted only a few times. The gene calls are TRBV2 and TRBJ1-1, with unresolved D. Trimming pared 4 bases from V and 1 base from J, leaving 13 bases between. The CDR3 is made up of 15 amino acids. Germline V gene sequence: CDR1 SNHLY, CDR2 FYNNEI. The DNA of the CDR3 is TGTGCCAGCAGTGTCCGACCTATCCCGAACACTGAAGCTTTCTTT. It codes for CASSVRPIPNTEAFF. Complete variable domain (other parts from reference TRBV2 and TRBJ1-1): EPEVTQTPSHQVTQMGQEVILRCVPISNHLYFYWYRQILGQKVEFLVSFYNNEISEKSEIFDDQFSVERPDGSNFTLKIRSTKLEDSAMYFCASSVRPIPNTEAFFGQGTRLTVV.

This sequence joins TRBV29-1 and TRBJ2-5, with unresolved D. This CDR3 region has 13 residues. Germline V gene data show CDR1 as SQVTM and CDR2 as ANQGSEA. V was pared by 6 bases and J by 5 bases, with 16 bases between. DNA of the CDR3: TGCAGCGTATCCGGCACGCCGCAGGAGACCCAGTACTTC. This codes for CSVSGTPQETQYF.

V usage is TRBV6-5 and J usage is TRBJ2-1, with 8 positions matching TRBD2. This CDR3 region has 15 residues. Looked up from germline, CDR1 is MNHEY and CDR2 is SVGAGI. Trimming took 2 bases from V and 6 from J; bases not matched to a gene: 6. CDR3 bases: TGTGCCAGCAGTTACAGGGGACTAGTGCTCAATGAGCAGTTCTTC. This gives the protein CASSYRGLVLNEQFF.

The CDR3 protein is CASSLGVDTEGAFF. CDR3 sequence (DNA): TGTGCCAGCAGCTTAGGGGTCGACACCGAAGGAGCTTTCTTT. The chain is built from TRBV7-8 and TRBJ1-1; no firm D call. Germline CDR1 SGHVS, CDR2 FQNEAQ. V shed 1 base and J shed 10 bases, with 16 bases lying between them. The CDR3 is 14 amino acids.

The J gene is TRBJ1-2, the V gene TRBV6-5; 10 bases line up with TRBD1. CDR1 MNHEY and CDR2 SVGAGI come from the germline V gene. V lost 5 bases, J lost 7 bases, and 1 base stayed unmatched. The CDR3 has 12 amino acids. CDR3 protein: CASSGQGGGYTF. The CDR3 DNA reads as TGTGCCAGCAGTGGACAGGGGGGTGGCTACACCTTC.

This clonotype has only a few counts. The chain couples TRBV27 to TRBJ1-4; D uncertain. The CDR3 runs 13 residues. Trimming took 6 bases from V and 8 from J, leaving 13 bases between them. In germline, CDR1 is MNHEY, CDR2 SMNVEV (reference sequence). This CDR3 reads CASSYDGGEKLFF. The CDR3 coding sequence is TGTGCCAGCAGCTATGACGGAGGGGAAAAACTGTTTTTT. The whole variable domain, remainder taken from reference TRBV27 and TRBJ1-4, is EAQVTQNPRYLITVTGKKLTVTCSQNMNHEYMSWYRQDPGLGLRQIYYSMNVEVTDKGDVPEGYKVSRKEKRNFPLILESPSPNQTSLYFCASSYDGGEKLFFGSGTQLSVL.

This clonotype was picked up a small number of times. V is TRBV5-1 and J is TRBJ2-3; no firm D call. Trimming took off 1 base at V and 1 base at J, with 7 bases between the two ends. The CDR3 spans 14 residues. Germline V gene data show CDR1 as SGHRS and CDR2 as YFSETQ. The CDR3 sequence: CASSLQLRTDTQYF. CDR3 nucleotide sequence: TGCGCCAGCAGCTTGCAGCTCCGCACAGATACGCAGTATTTT.

The chain links TRBV18 to TRBJ2-2, with D perhaps TRBD2 (6 bases). CDR1 KGHSH and CDR2 LQKENI come from the germline V gene. The V and J ends lost 0 bases and 1 base respectively, with 12 bases between them. This CDR3 spans 17 amino acids. The chain's CDR3 is CASSPPGRGWNTGELFF. The CDR3 DNA sequence: TGTGCCAGCTCACCACCCGGGCGGGGATGGAACACCGGGGAGCTGTTTTTT. Complete variable domain (other parts from reference TRBV18 and TRBJ2-2): NAGVMQNPRHLVRRRGQEARLRCSPMKGHSHVYWYRQLPEEGLKFMVYLQKENIIDESGMPKERFSAEFPKEGPSILRIQQVVRGDSAAYFCASSPPGRGWNTGELFFGEGSRLTVL.

The chain is built from TRBV7-3 and TRBJ1-1; no definite D call. Trimming removed 6 bases at V and 3 bases at J, with 11 bases between. CDR1 and CDR2 from the germline V gene are SGHTA and FQGTGA. The CDR3 consists of 13 residues. The CDR3, as DNA: TGTGCCAGCAGACTCAACCGGGACACTGAAGCTTTCTTT. Protein sequence: CASRLNRDTEAFF.

V usage is TRBV6-2 or TRBV6-3 and J usage is TRBJ2-3; D is uncertain. Germline-derived CDR1 and CDR2 are MNHEY and SVGEGT. This CDR3 contains 15 residues. With 2 bases removed from V and 4 bases from J, the gap between germline ends came to 13 bases. Here the CDR3 reads CASSYAGYRADTQYF. The CDR3 region has the DNA TGTGCCAGCAGTTACGCCGGGTATCGTGCAGATACGCAGTATTTT.

This rearrangement joins TRBV7-8 to TRBJ2-3; 7 bases are a match to TRBD2. This CDR3 contains 15 residues. Trimming cost V 5 bases and J 9 bases; bases outside gene matches: 14. Germline V gene data show CDR1 as SGHVS and CDR2 as FQNEAQ. The CDR3 region has the DNA TGTGCCAGCAGCCCCCGAGTCCTGGCGGGAGCAACGCAGTATTTT. Translation gives CASSPRVLAGATQYF. The full variable domain, with the rest looked up from reference TRBV7-8 and TRBJ2-3, is GAGVSQSPRYKVAKRGQDVALRCDPISGHVSLFWYQQALGQGPEFLTYFQNEAQLDKSGLPSDRFFAERPEGSVSTLKIQRTQQEDSAVYLCASSPRVLAGATQYFGPGTRLTVL.

The chain uses TRBV27 and TRBJ2-1; 11 bases are shared with TRBD2. Trimming removed 2 bases from V and 4 bases from J; junction bases left unmatched: 13. This CDR3 region has 19 residues. Germline V gene sequence: CDR1 MNHEY, CDR2 SMNVEV (reference sequence). The CDR3 sequence: CASSLTAPSGGRGYNEQFF. DNA for the CDR3: TGTGCCAGCAGTTTAACGGCGCCTAGCGGGGGGCGGGGATACAATGAGCAGTTCTTC.

The sample holds one count of this clonotype. This chain connects TRBV3-1 to TRBJ2-5, with TRBD2 as a possible D gene (5 bases). The DNA end favors TRBJ2-1, so the J call may be wrong. Germline-derived CDR1 and CDR2 are LGHDT and YNNKEL (reference sequence). This CDR3 region has 13 residues. CDR3 in DNA: TGTGCCAGCAGCCAAGGAGGGTGGAATGAGCAGTTCTTC. This sequence encodes CASSQGGWNEQFF.

The rearrangement joins TRBV5-1 to TRBJ2-3; D is perhaps TRBD1 or TRBD2 (5 bases each). Germline-derived CDR1 and CDR2 are SGHRS and YFSETQ. The CDR3 loop spans 16 amino acids. Deletions cut 0 bases from V and 0 bases from J, with 11 bases between. The CDR3 coding sequence is TGCGCCAGCAGCTTGGCGGGACCACCTAGCACAGATACGCAGTATTTT. Amino acid sequence: CASSLAGPPSTDTQYF.

The chain is built from TRBV30 and TRBJ2-7; weak D call: TRBD1 (6 bases). Trimming shortened V by 4 bases and J by 1 base, and 14 bases separated the two germline ends. Germline-derived CDR1 and CDR2 are GTSNPN and SVGIG (reference sequence). The CDR3 consists of 14 residues. In DNA form, the CDR3 reads TGTGCCTGGACCCCAAGGACAGTTTCCTACGAGCAGTACTTC. Amino acid sequence: CAWTPRTVSYEQYF. The entire variable domain, with the rest obtained from reference TRBV30 and TRBJ2-7, is as follows: SQTIHQWPATLVQPVGSPLSLECTVEGTSNPNLYWYRQAAGRGLQLLFYSVGIGQISSEVPQNLSASRPQDRQFILSSKKLLLSDSGFYLCAWTPRTVSYEQYFGPGTRLTVT.

The gene calls are TRBV9 and TRBJ2-2; D is perhaps TRBD1 or TRBD2 (5 bases each). V lost 0 bases and J 1 base, leaving 10 bases between the germline ends. Germline V CDR1 and CDR2: SGDLS, YYNGEE. CDR3 length: 16 residues. CDR3 amino acids: CASSVGPGLNTGELFF. The CDR3 bases are TGTGCCAGCAGCGTAGGCCCGGGGCTGAACACCGGGGAGCTGTTTTTT.